The T cell receptor (beta chain) under discussion was sequenced for a study of OX40 agonist ivuxolimab in advanced cancers. As for the study in general: Intravenous ivuxolimab at 0.01 to 10 mg/kg was given to patients every 2 weeks. Whole-study results and caveats: At 0.1 to 3.0 mg/kg, clonal expansion of CD4+ and CD8+ blood T cells had occurred by week 6. Relative to CD4+ cells, CD8+ T cells on average had more expanded clones.

The repertoire was sequenced with immunoSEQ multiplex PCR; TCRdb's copy has only in-frame clones and lacks some. The sample records 68,000 or so clones, roughly nine tenths being singletons. In regard to this clone: Its antigen is currently unknown.

Sequenced here: CD4+ or CD8+ T cells sorted from blood, sampled in a trial of the OX40 agonist ivuxolimab. The TCR sequence derives from an adult with an advanced solid tumor such as melanoma, head and neck, liver or kidney cancer.

The CDR3 nucleotides are TGTGCCAGCAGCTTAATCGGGACTAGTTTAAATGAGCAGTTCTTC. Translation gives CASSLIGTSLNEQFF. The genes are TRBV5-4 and TRBJ2-1; TRBD2 aligns across 8 bases. The CDR3 runs to 15 residues. Germline V gives CDR1 SGHNT, CDR2 YYREEE (reference sequence). The ends lost 2 bases at V and 7 bases at J; junction bases unmatched: 8.